Below, 10 T cell receptor beta chains from the same sample are listed, as sequenced in a study of beta chain features in type 1 diabetes. Since all of the isolated RNA was reverse transcribed, expressed TCRB transcripts were what got sequenced. Only in-frame clones appear in the TCRdb table, and some are missing; sequencing was by immunoSEQ multiplex PCR. There are roughly 170,000 clones in the sample; 10% to 15% occur only once, and 0.5% to 0.75% lies in the top ten. Sequenced: central memory CD4+ T cells from blood. Source of these receptors: a woman under 30 in good health.

The table lists this clone with a few counts. This chain joins TRBV5-1 and TRBJ2-1; TRBD1 matches at 12 bases. The V gene's germline CDR1 is SGHRS and CDR2 YFSETQ. V lost 4 bases and J lost 12; bases outside the gene matches: 11. The CDR3 contains 15 residues. CDR3 protein: CASSPGQGATVWQFF. CDR3 DNA sequence: TGCGCCAGCAGCCCGGGACAGGGGGCGACTGTCTGGCAGTTCTTC.

V is TRBV9 and J is TRBJ2-5; 14 nucleotides agree with TRBD2. Per germline, CDR1 SGDLS and CDR2 YYNGEE. With 3 bases clipped from V and 7 bases from J, the junction kept 11 bases outside the gene matches. This CDR3 is built from 17 residues. For the CDR3, the DNA is TGTGCCAGCAGCGCAACCGGGACTAGCGGGAGCGTGGGGACCCAGTACTTC. This encodes CASSATGTSGSVGTQYF.

The gene calls are TRBV7-9 and TRBJ1-3; the match to TRBD1 covers 8 bases. Germline-derived CDR1 and CDR2 are SEHNR and FQNEAQ (reference sequence). Trimming cost V 3 bases and J 8 bases; bases outside gene matches: 0. The CDR3 runs to 12 residues. As DNA, the CDR3 is TGTGCCAGCAGCTTGACAGGGGACACCATATATTTT. It specifies CASSLTGDTIYF.

This clone was detected a few times. The chain joins TRBV29-1 to TRBJ1-1; no definite D call. CDR3 length equals 13 residues. Looked up from germline, CDR1 is SQVTM and CDR2 is ANQGSEA. The V and J ends lost 2 bases and 1 base respectively, with 8 bases between them. CDR3 DNA: TGCAGCGTTGAATGGCGGAGGAACACTGAAGCTTTCTTT. Its protein product is CSVEWRRNTEAFF.

This sequence joins TRBV14 and TRBJ2-5; 7 positions match TRBD2. Trimming removed 4 bases from V and 1 base from J; junction bases left unmatched: 6. The CDR3 has 15 amino acids. Germline-derived CDR1 and CDR2 are SGHDN and FVKESK. The CDR3 DNA sequence: TGTGCCAGCAGCCGGGGAGGGGTTCTCCAAGAGACCCAGTACTTC. It is translated as CASSRGGVLQETQYF.

Only a few counts were recorded for this clone. The V call is TRBV7-9, the J call TRBJ1-2; 8 nucleotides align to TRBD1. This CDR3 comprises 13 residues. V trimming: 5 bases; J trimming: 8 bases; junction bases outside the gene matches: 7. CDR1 is SEHNR and CDR2 is FQNEAQ in the germline V gene (reference sequence). In DNA form, the CDR3 reads TGTGCCAGCAGCGAAACGACAGGGGCCGGCTACACCTTC. This translates into CASSETTGAGYTF. The full variable domain, in which reference TRBV7-9 and TRBJ1-2 provide the parts outside the CDR3, is DTGVSQNPRHKITKRGQNVTFRCDPISEHNRLYWYRQTLGQGPEFLTYFQNEAQLEKSRLLSDRFSAERPKGSFSTLEIQRTEQGDSAMYLCASSETTGAGYTFGSGTRLTVV.

This clone showed up just a few times. This rearrangement joins TRBV18 to TRBJ2-7; 7 positions match TRBD1. CDR3 size: 14 residues. Germline values: CDR1 KGHSH, CDR2 LQKENI. V shed 3 bases, J shed 1 base, and the junction held 3 bases outside the gene matches. CDR3 sequence: CASSPTGESYEQYF. The CDR3 DNA follows: TGTGCCAGCTCACCTACAGGGGAGTCCTACGAGCAGTACTTC.

This clone was counted a few times. J is TRBJ2-5 and V is TRBV10-3; TRBD2 matches at 7 bases. CDR3 size: 13 residues. Trimming took 4 bases from V and 1 from J; bases not matched to a gene: 0. The V gene's germline CDR1 is ENHRY and CDR2 SYGVKD. CDR3 residues: CAISVAGQETQYF. The CDR3 nucleotides are TGTGCCATCAGTGTAGCGGGCCAAGAGACCCAGTACTTC.

This clone was detected a few times. V gene TRBV27 combines with J gene TRBJ2-5, with D tentatively TRBD2 (6 bases). Trimming removed 3 bases at V and 4 bases at J, with 9 bases between. The CDR3 contains 13 residues. CDR1 and CDR2 (germline): MNHEY, SMNVEV (reference sequence). In DNA form, the CDR3 reads TGTGCCAGCAGTTTCAAGGGAGGAGAGACCCAGTACTTC. Its translation: CASSFKGGETQYF.

This clone was found a few times. The rearrangement uses TRBV28 and TRBJ2-1; a possible D gene is TRBD1 (5 bases). The CDR3 spans 15 residues. With 6 bases removed from V and 0 bases from J, the gap between germline ends came to 12 bases. Looked up from germline, CDR1 is MDHEN and CDR2 is SYDVKM. CDR3 region: CASRNTGSSYNEQFF. The CDR3 DNA reads TGTGCCAGCAGGAATACAGGAAGCTCCTACAATGAGCAGTTCTTC. Full variable domain (outside the CDR3, taken from reference TRBV28 and TRBJ2-1): DVKVTQSSRYLVKRTGEKVFLECVQDMDHENMFWYRQDPGLGLRLIYFSYDVKMKEKGDIPEGYSVSREKKERFSLILESASTNQTSMYLCASRNTGSSYNEQFFGPGTRLTVL.